These T cell receptor beta chains were read from a single sample in a study of OX40 agonist ivuxolimab in advanced cancers. Sequencing was performed with immunoSEQ multiplex PCR; in TCRdb, only in-frame clones are kept and a portion is missing. The sample carries some 45,000 clones, 60% to 80% recorded once. The starting material was CD4+ or CD8+ T cells sorted from blood, obtained in a trial of the OX40 agonist ivuxolimab. The receptors derive from an adult with an advanced solid tumor such as melanoma, head and neck, liver or kidney cancer. Each CDR3 is given with its conserved first and last residue. The D gene is left open where the match is weak. Not all rows give a size; the values are once, few, many and, for expanded clones, a class.

J,D,size,V,DNA,CDR3
TRBJ2-7,-,once,TRBV5-1,TGCGCCAGCAGCGACCCCCCGCGGGGAACCTACGAGCAGTACTTC,CASSDPPRGTYEQYF
TRBJ2-3,TRBD2,-,TRBV19,TGTGCCAGTAGTAACTATCTAGCGGGAGTCTCCCCAGATACGCAGTATTTT,CASSNYLAGVSPDTQYF
TRBJ1-5,-,-,TRBV25-1,TGTGCCAGCAGTGAATTCGGGTTTCAGCCCCAGCATTTT,CASSEFGFQPQHF
TRBJ2-1,-,-,TRBV7-2,TGTGCCAGCAGCTTATCGGGGATTATCTACAATGAGCAGTTCTTC,CASSLSGIIYNEQFF
TRBJ2-3,-,-,TRBV19,TGTGCCAGTAGTATATCAGTTACTAGCACAGATACGCAGTATTTT,CASSISVTSTDTQYF
TRBJ2-7,-,-,TRBV7-2,TGTGCCAGCAGCTCCCGGGGGCCCGAGCAGTACTTC,CASSSRGPEQYF
TRBJ2-7,TRBD2,-,TRBV4-1,TGCGCCAGCAGCCAAGTCCCGGGAGGACCAATCTACGAGCAGTACTTC,CASSQVPGGPIYEQYF
TRBJ2-7,TRBD1,-,TRBV5-3,TGTGCCAGAAGCTCCGACAGGGTGTTAGTGAGCTCCTACGAGCAGTACTTC,CARSSDRVLVSSYEQYF
TRBJ2-5,TRBD2,-,TRBV18,TGTGCCAGCTCACCACTGGCGGGGGAAGGGACCCAGTACTTC,CASSPLAGEGTQYF
TRBJ2-1,TRBD2,-,TRBV30,TGTGCCTGGAACGCGGTCCGGGAGGTGTTCTTC,CAWNAVREVFF
TRBJ1-1,-,-,TRBV7-6,TGTGCCAGCAGCTTAGGAGAGAACACTGAAGCTTTCTTT,CASSLGENTEAFF
TRBJ1-2,-,-,TRBV25-1,TGTGCCAGCAGTGCGATGGCGGACAGCCGGCGGGGCTACACCTTC,CASSAMADSRRGYTF